This TCR beta chain was captured by sequencing in a study of OX40 agonist ivuxolimab in advanced cancers. Between the trimmed V and J ends, which lost 0 bases and 4 bases, there was a span of 3 bases. The CDR3 runs to 12 residues. The V gene's germline CDR1 is SGHRS and CDR2 YFSETQ. Here immunoSEQ multiplex PCR was the method, and the copy in TCRdb shows in-frame clones only, minus some. Counted here are tens of thousands of clones, approximately 85% occurring once; the ten biggest clones make up around 3.4%. This sequence joins TRBV5-1 and TRBJ2-3; D is uncertain. The receptor's source is an adult with an advanced solid tumor such as melanoma, head and neck, liver or kidney cancer. Sequencing used CD4+ or CD8+ T cells sorted from blood, obtained in a trial of the OX40 agonist ivuxolimab. The CDR3 DNA reads as TGCGCCAGCAGCTTGGAAGCAGATACGCAGTATTTT. Residues: CASSLEADTQYF.